This TCR beta chain appears in the sequencing data of a study of blood T cell repertoires in COVID-19. Sequencing used immunoSEQ multiplex PCR; TCRdb keeps in-frame clones, though not all of them. The sample has over 150,000 clones, approximately 87% seen once. The sample was peripheral blood. This sequence originates from a man between 65 and 80 years old with active or convalescent COVID-19.

CDR3 DNA sequence: TGTGCCAGCAGCTTTAGCTCTGGGGCCAACGTCCTGACTTTC. This codes for CASSFSSGANVLTF. This sequence joins TRBV28 and TRBJ2-6, with unresolved D. Germline V gene sequence: CDR1 MDHEN, CDR2 SYDVKM. V was cut by 6 bases and J by 0 bases, with 6 bases left in between. The CDR3 extends over 14 amino acids.